Below, 15 T cell receptor beta chains from the same sample are listed, as sequenced in a study of STAT3 mutations in large granular lymphocyte leukemia. The study's findings and limits: Every T-LGLL patient had at least one immunodominant TCRbeta clonotype.

Here immunoSEQ multiplex PCR was the method, and the copy in TCRdb shows in-frame clones only, minus some. The sample lists 15,000 to 19,000 clones; nearly 95% were seen once. Their target antigens are unknown. Sequenced material: peripheral blood mononuclear cells. All receptors come from a woman between 45 and 65 years old with T-cell large granular lymphocyte leukemia. Some clones in this sample may be carry-over from other donors' samples.

V and J are TRBV5-4 and TRBJ2-1, with 7 bases identical to TRBD1. V lost 5 bases and J lost 6; bases outside the gene matches: 11. CDR3 size: 15 residues. From germline, CDR1 is SGHNT and CDR2 YYREEE (reference sequence). DNA of the CDR3: TGTGCCAGCAGTTCCCCGGGACAGAACCCCAATGAGCAGTTCTTC. Its protein is CASSSPGQNPNEQFF.

The gene calls are TRBV30 and TRBJ1-2; perhaps TRBD1 as D (5 bases). Germline CDR1 GTSNPN, CDR2 SVGIG (reference sequence). The V end was cut by 4 bases, the J end by 4 bases, with 19 bases between. The CDR3 is 15 amino acids. CDR3 sequence reads: CAWTRGRQTLYGYTF. CDR3 sequence (DNA): TGTGCCTGGACAAGGGGTCGACAGACTCTCTATGGCTACACCTTC.

The chain joins TRBV7-9 to TRBJ1-5; no clear D. The V end was cut by 4 bases, the J end by 1 base, with 2 bases between. CDR1 and CDR2 (germline): SEHNR, FQNEAQ (reference sequence). The CDR3 has 12 amino acids. The CDR3 here is CASSYSNQPQHF. Here the CDR3 DNA reads TGTGCCAGCAGCTACAGCAATCAGCCCCAGCATTTT.

The chain joins TRBV18 to TRBJ2-5; D is unclear. V was trimmed by 4 bases and J by 5 bases, leaving 11 bases between them. The germline gives CDR1 KGHSH, CDR2 LQKENI. The CDR3 extends over 13 amino acids. The CDR3 DNA is TGTGCCAGCTCACTTTCCCTCGGGGAGACCCAGTACTTC. Translated, it gives CASSLSLGETQYF.

The V and J genes are TRBV5-1 and TRBJ2-2, with 7 positions matching TRBD2. The germline CDR1 and CDR2 sequences are SGHRS and YFSETQ. The CDR3 runs to 14 residues. The V gene end was trimmed by 4 bases and the J gene end by 7 bases; junction bases not matched to a gene: 7. In DNA, the CDR3 is TGCGCCAGCAGCCCCACGGGAGGAATCGGGGAGCTGTTTTTT. This codes for CASSPTGGIGELFF.

The CDR3 region is CASSFIAMASSGYTF. In nucleotides, the CDR3 is TGTGCCAGCAGTTTTATTGCCATGGCTTCCAGTGGCTACACCTTC. This chain connects TRBV28 to TRBJ1-2; D is unresolved. The CDR3 loop spans 15 amino acids. Germline CDR1 and CDR2: MDHEN and SYDVKM. Trimming removed 3 bases at V and 7 bases at J, with 18 bases between.

This clone was counted once. The chain combines TRBV5-7 with TRBJ2-7; 8 bases map to TRBD1. TRBV5-7 is an ORF for which the function is uncertain. This CDR3 is built from 14 residues. The V and J ends lost 3 bases and 3 bases, in that order; junction bases with no gene match: 5. This CDR3 is CASSSGQGGYEQYF. The CDR3 DNA follows: TGTGCCAGCAGCTCTGGACAGGGAGGCTACGAGCAGTACTTC.

This clone was detected only once. The V gene is TRBV7-9, the J gene TRBJ2-7; no clear D. There are 15 residues in the CDR3. With 4 bases removed from V and 1 base from J, the gap between germline ends came to 14 bases. CDR1 is SEHNR and CDR2 is FQNEAQ in the germline V gene (reference sequence). CDR3 amino acids: CASSYSRSWSYEQYF. Here the CDR3 DNA reads TGTGCCAGCAGCTACTCCAGGAGCTGGTCCTACGAGCAGTACTTC.

This chain uses TRBV4-1 with TRBJ2-7, with 9 bases that match TRBD1. V gave up 4 bases and J gave up 4 bases; unmatched junction bases: 8. CDR1 and CDR2 (germline): MGHRA, YSYEKL. The CDR3 runs to 15 residues. DNA for the CDR3: TGCGCCAGCAGCCCGGGACAGGGAGGAACGTACGAGCAGTACTTC. Translation: CASSPGQGGTYEQYF.

The chain has TRBV27 and TRBJ2-6, with D possibly matching TRBD1 (6 bases). In germline, CDR1 is MNHEY, CDR2 SMNVEV (reference sequence). This CDR3 has 15 residues. Trimming took 6 bases from V and 1 from J, leaving 10 bases between them. The CDR3 here is CASSRQGSGANVLTF. The CDR3 DNA reads TGTGCCAGCAGCAGGCAGGGGTCTGGGGCCAACGTCCTGACTTTC.

V gene TRBV5-1 combines with J gene TRBJ2-6, with D perhaps assigned TRBD1 or TRBD2 (5 bases each). This CDR3 is built from 15 residues. V gave up 0 bases and J gave up 2 bases, with 6 bases separating them. Germline lookup yields CDR1 SGHRS and CDR2 YFSETQ. Here the CDR3 DNA reads TGCGCCAGCAGCTTGGGGGACCCTGGGGCCAACGTCCTGACTTTC. This translates into CASSLGDPGANVLTF.

In DNA, the CDR3 is TGTGCCAGCAGCAAAACAGAGGTGGGACAGGAAGCTTTCTTT. Translating gives CASSKTEVGQEAFF. V and J are TRBV7-9 and TRBJ1-1; 7 bases align to TRBD1. Germline lookup yields CDR1 SEHNR and CDR2 FQNEAQ (reference sequence). The ends lost 5 bases at V and 8 bases at J; junction bases unmatched: 11. This CDR3 spans 14 amino acids.

V and J are TRBV30 and TRBJ2-7; 7 positions match TRBD2. Germline V gene lookup returns CDR1 GTSNPN and CDR2 SVGIG (reference sequence). The CDR3 is made up of 15 amino acids. Trimming removed 2 bases from V and 0 bases from J; junction bases left unmatched: 7. Written as DNA, the CDR3 is TGTGCCTGGAGTCGCGGGGGTCAGAGCTCCTACGAGCAGTACTTC. As protein: CAWSRGGQSSYEQYF.

The chain has TRBV5-1 and TRBJ2-3, with a tentative D call TRBD1 (5 bases). The CDR3 runs 18 residues. Germline V gene lookup returns CDR1 SGHRS and CDR2 YFSETQ. V was pared by 5 bases and J by 4 bases, with 26 bases between. The CDR3 region has the DNA TGCGCCAGCAGTCTGAAATCTCTTGACAGCCCACACGCAGATACGCAGTATTTT. Translating it yields CASSLKSLDSPHADTQYF.

The chain recombines TRBV18 with TRBJ2-7; possibly TRBD1 for D (7 bases). Germline values: CDR1 KGHSH, CDR2 LQKENI. Trimming removed 4 bases from V and 2 bases from J, with 12 bases in between. This CDR3 has 14 amino acids. For the CDR3, the DNA is TGTGCCAGCTCACGACTAGACAGGGCCTACGAGCAGTACTTC. Translated, it gives CASSRLDRAYEQYF.